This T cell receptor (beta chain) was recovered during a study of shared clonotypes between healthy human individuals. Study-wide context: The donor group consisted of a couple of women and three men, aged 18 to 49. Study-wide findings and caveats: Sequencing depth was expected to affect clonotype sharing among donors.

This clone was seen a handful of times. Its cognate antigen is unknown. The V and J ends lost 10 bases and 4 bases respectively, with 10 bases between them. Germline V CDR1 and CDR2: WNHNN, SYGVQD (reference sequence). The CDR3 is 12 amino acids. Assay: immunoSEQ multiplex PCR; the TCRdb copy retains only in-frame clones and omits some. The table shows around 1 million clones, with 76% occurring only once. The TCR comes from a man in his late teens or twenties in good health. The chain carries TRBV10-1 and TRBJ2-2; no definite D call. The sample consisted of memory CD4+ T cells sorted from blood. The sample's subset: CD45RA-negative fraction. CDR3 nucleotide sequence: TGCGCCACCTCCGGACCCACCGGGGAGCTGTTTTTT. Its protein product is CATSGPTGELFF.